The 7 T cell receptor beta chains in this list originate from one sample, sequenced in a study of cytomegalovirus exposure and HLA in healthy donors. The PCR employed 60 Vbeta primers together with 13 Jbeta primers. Assay used: immunoSEQ multiplex PCR; TCRdb lists only in-frame clones, some missing. This table has roughly 200,000 clones, 81% appearing once. The sequenced sample was PBMCs. The receptors were sampled from a man aged 35 to 55 in good health and CMV-seropositive.

This chain uses TRBV4-1 with TRBJ1-5, with D possibly matching TRBD1 (5 bases). CDR1 is MGHRA and CDR2 is YSYEKL in the germline V gene. The CDR3 sequence is 14 residues long. V gave up 5 bases and J gave up 5 bases, with 13 bases separating them. The CDR3 coding sequence is TGCGCCAGCAGCATCAGGGTCGGCGATCAGCCCCAGCATTTT. As protein: CASSIRVGDQPQHF.

This sequence joins TRBV7-9 and TRBJ2-7; D perhaps matches TRBD2 (6 bases). Germline V gene sequence: CDR1 SEHNR, CDR2 FQNEAQ (reference sequence). This CDR3 has 15 residues. The germline V and J ends were trimmed by 5 bases and 6 bases, with 20 bases remaining between them. The CDR3 coding sequence is TGTGCCAGCAGCCCCGGACTACCGGGCCCACTCGAGCAGTACTTC. This translates into CASSPGLPGPLEQYF.

V gene TRBV7-2 combines with J gene TRBJ2-7; D is perhaps TRBD1 (6 bases). Per the germline V gene, CDR1 is SGHTA and CDR2 is FQGNSA. Trimming removed 2 bases at V and 2 bases at J, with 13 bases between. This CDR3 contains 15 residues. The CDR3 DNA reads TGTGCCAGCAGCTTATCCCGGGACAACCCCTACGAGCAGTACTTC. This translates into CASSLSRDNPYEQYF.

The rearrangement links TRBV19 to TRBJ2-7; 10 nucleotides agree with TRBD1. Germline CDR1 reads LNHDA; CDR2 reads SQIVND (reference sequence). The CDR3 is 13 residues long. Trimming cost V 9 bases and J 4 bases; bases outside gene matches: 6. CDR3 nucleotides: TGTGCCAGCTCTAGACAGGGGGCTTACGAGCAGTACTTC. It is translated as CASSRQGAYEQYF.

The genes are TRBV27 and TRBJ2-5; D remains ambiguous. The CDR3 spans 14 residues. Germline values: CDR1 MNHEY, CDR2 SMNVEV (reference sequence). The V gene lost 3 bases and the J gene lost 1 base, with 9 bases spanning the gap. The CDR3 reads CASSFMASQETQYF. CDR3 sequence (DNA): TGTGCCAGCAGTTTTATGGCTAGCCAAGAGACCCAGTACTTC.

This clone was seen only once. The chain combines TRBV14 with TRBJ2-7; D possibly corresponds to TRBD2 (6 bases). The germline V gene encodes CDR1 SGHDN and CDR2 FVKESK. V was cut by 4 bases and J by 3 bases, with 16 bases left in between. The CDR3 loop spans 15 amino acids. CDR3 in amino acids: CASSPLLSSGYEQYF. DNA for the CDR3: TGTGCCAGCAGCCCGCTTCTTAGTAGCGGCTACGAGCAGTACTTC.

This chain joins TRBV5-1 and TRBJ2-3; perhaps TRBD2 as D (6 bases). Trimming left V 0 bases short and J 5 bases short, with 13 bases between. This CDR3 spans 15 amino acids. The V gene's germline CDR1 is SGHRS and CDR2 YFSETQ. The CDR3 here is CASSLGSSVGDTQYF. Written as DNA, the CDR3 is TGCGCCAGCAGCTTGGGGTCTAGCGTAGGAGATACGCAGTATTTT.